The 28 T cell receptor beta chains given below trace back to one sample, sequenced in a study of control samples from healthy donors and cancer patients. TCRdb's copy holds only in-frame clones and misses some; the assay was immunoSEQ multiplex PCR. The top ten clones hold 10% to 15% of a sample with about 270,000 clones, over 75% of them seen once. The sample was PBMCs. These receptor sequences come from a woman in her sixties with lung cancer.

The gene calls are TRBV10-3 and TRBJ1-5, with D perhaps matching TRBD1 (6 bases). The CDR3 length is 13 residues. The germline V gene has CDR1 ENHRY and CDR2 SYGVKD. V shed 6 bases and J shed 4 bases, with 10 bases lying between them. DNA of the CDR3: TGTGCCATCAGGGACAGACTTAATCAGCCCCAGCATTTT. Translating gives CAIRDRLNQPQHF.

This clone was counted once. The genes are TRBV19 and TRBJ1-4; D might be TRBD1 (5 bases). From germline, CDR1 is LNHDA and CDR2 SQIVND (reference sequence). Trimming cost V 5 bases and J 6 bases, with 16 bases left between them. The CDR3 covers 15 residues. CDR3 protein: CASSPGTTAYEKLFF. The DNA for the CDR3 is TGTGCCAGTAGTCCCGGGACGACGGCCTATGAAAAACTGTTTTTT.

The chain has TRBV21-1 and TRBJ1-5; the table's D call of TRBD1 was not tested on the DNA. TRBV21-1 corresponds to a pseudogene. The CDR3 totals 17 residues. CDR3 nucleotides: TGTGCCAGCAGCAACATGACAGGGGGCGGAAGCAATCAGCCCCAGCATTTT. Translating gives CASSNMTGGGSNQPQHF.

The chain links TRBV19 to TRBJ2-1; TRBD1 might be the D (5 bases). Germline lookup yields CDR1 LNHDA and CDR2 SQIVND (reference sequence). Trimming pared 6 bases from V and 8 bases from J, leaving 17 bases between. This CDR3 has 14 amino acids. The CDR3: CASSPGLQFDEQFF. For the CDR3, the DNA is TGTGCCAGTAGCCCAGGGCTTCAGTTTGATGAGCAGTTCTTC.

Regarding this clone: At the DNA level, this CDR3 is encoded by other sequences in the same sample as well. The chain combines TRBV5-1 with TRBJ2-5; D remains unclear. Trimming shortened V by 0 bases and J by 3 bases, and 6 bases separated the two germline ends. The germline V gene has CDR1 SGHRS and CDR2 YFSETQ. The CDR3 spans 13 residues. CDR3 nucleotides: TGCGCCAGCAGCTTGGCCGTGGAAGAGACCCAGTACTTC. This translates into CASSLAVEETQYF.

The CDR3 sequence: CASSLGGCSTDTQYF. CDR3 nucleotide sequence: TGTGCCAGCAGCTTGGGGGGCTGTAGCACAGATACGCAGTATTTT. The chain links TRBV5-6 to TRBJ2-3, with D perhaps matching TRBD1 (5 bases). CDR1 is SGHDT and CDR2 is YYEEEE in the germline V gene. The CDR3 is 15 residues long. Trimming stripped 0 bases from V and 0 bases from J, with 8 bases between.

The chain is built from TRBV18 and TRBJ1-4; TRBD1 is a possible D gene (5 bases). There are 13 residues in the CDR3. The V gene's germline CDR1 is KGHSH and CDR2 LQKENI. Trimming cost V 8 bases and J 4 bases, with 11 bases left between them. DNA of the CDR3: TGTGCCAGCACGGGACTGATTAATGAAAAACTGTTTTTT. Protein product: CASTGLINEKLFF. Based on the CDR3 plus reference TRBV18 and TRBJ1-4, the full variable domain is NAGVMQNPRHLVRRRGQEARLRCSPMKGHSHVYWYRQLPEEGLKFMVYLQKENIIDESGMPKERFSAEFPKEGPSILRIQQVVRGDSAAYFCASTGLINEKLFFGSGTQLSVL.

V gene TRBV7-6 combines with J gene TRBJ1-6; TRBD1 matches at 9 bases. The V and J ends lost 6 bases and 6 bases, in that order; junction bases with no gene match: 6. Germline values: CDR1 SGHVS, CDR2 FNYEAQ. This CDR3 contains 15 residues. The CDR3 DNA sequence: TGTGCCAGCAGTCACCGGGACAGGGCTAATTCACCCCTCCACTTT. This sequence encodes CASSHRDRANSPLHF.

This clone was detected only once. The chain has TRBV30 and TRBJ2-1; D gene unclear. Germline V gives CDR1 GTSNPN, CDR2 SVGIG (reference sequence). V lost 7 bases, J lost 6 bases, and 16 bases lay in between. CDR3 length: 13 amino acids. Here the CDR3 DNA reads TGTGCCTCTTCTTCAGGAAGTCGCAATGAGCAGTTCTTC. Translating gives CASSSGSRNEQFF. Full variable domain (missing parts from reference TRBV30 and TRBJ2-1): SQTIHQWPATLVQPVGSPLSLECTVEGTSNPNLYWYRQAAGRGLQLLFYSVGIGQISSEVPQNLSASRPQDRQFILSSKKLLLSDSGFYLCASSSGSRNEQFFGPGTRLTVL.

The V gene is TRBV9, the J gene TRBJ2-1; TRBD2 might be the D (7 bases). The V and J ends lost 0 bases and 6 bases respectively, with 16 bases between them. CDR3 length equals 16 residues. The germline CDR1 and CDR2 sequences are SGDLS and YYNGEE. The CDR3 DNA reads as TGTGCCAGCAGCGTAGTGGGGGGGCTCTCTTTCAATGAGCAGTTCTTC. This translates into CASSVVGGLSFNEQFF.

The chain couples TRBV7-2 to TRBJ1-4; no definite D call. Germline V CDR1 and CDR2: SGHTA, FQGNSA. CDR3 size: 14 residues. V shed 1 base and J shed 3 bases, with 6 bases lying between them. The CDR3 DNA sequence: TGTGCCAGCAGCTTAGAGGAGTCTAATGAAAAACTGTTTTTT. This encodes CASSLEESNEKLFF.

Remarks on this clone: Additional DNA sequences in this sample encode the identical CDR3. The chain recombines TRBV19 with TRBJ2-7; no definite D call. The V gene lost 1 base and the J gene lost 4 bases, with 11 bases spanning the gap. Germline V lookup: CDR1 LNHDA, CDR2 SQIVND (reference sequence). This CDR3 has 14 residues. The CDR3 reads CASSIAVQTYEQYF. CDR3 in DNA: TGTGCCAGTAGTATAGCAGTCCAGACTTACGAGCAGTACTTC.

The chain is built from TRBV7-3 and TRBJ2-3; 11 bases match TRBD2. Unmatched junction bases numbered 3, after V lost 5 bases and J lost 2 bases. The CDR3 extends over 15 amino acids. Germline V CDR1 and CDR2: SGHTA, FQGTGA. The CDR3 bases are TGTGCCAGCAGCCGACTAGCGGGATTCACAGATACGCAGTATTTT. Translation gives CASSRLAGFTDTQYF. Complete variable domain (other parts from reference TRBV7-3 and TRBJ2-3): GAGVSQTPSNKVTEKGKYVELRCDPISGHTALYWYRQSLGQGPEFLIYFQGTGAADDSGLPNDRFFAVRPEGSVSTLKIQRTERGDSAVYLCASSRLAGFTDTQYFGPGTRLTVL.

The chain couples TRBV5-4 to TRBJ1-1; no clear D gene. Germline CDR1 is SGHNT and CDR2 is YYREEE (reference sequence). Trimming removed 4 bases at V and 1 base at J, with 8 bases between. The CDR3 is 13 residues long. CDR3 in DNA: TGTGCCAGCAGCCCCCAGGCGAACACTGAAGCTTTCTTT. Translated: CASSPQANTEAFF. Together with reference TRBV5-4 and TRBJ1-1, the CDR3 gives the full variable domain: ETGVTQSPTHLIKTRGQQVTLRCSSQSGHNTVSWYQQALGQGPQFIFQYYREEENGRGNFPPRFSGLQFPNYSSELNVNALELDDSALYLCASSPQANTEAFFGQGTRLTVV.

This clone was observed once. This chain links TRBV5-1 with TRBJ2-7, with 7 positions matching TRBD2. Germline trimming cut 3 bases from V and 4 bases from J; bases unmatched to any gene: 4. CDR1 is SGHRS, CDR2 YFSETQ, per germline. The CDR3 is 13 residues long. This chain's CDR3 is CASSWDYAYEQYF. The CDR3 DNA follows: TGCGCCAGCAGCTGGGACTATGCTTACGAGCAGTACTTC.

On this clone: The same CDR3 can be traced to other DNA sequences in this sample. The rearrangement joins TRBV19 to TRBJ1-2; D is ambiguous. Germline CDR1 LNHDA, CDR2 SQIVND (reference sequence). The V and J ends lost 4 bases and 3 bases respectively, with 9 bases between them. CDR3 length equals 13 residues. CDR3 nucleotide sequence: TGTGCCAGTAGTACGGGCAGAGACTATGGCTACACCTTC. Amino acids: CASSTGRDYGYTF.

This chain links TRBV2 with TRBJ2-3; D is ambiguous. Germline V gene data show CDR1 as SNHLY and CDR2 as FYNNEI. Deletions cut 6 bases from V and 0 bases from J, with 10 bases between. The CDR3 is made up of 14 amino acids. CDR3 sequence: CASRELSSTDTQYF. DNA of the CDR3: TGTGCCAGCAGGGAGTTGTCTAGCACAGATACGCAGTATTTT.

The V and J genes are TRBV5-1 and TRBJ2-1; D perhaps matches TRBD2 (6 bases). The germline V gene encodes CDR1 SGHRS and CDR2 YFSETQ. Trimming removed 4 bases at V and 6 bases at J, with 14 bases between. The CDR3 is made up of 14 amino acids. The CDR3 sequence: CASSPPTSANEQFF. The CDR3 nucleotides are TGCGCCAGCAGCCCGCCGACTAGTGCCAATGAGCAGTTCTTC.

CDR3 sequence: CASSPKTGNTEAFF. In DNA form, the CDR3 reads TGCGCCAGCAGCCCCAAGACAGGGAACACTGAAGCTTTCTTT. The chain couples TRBV5-1 to TRBJ1-1; a possible D gene is TRBD1 (6 bases). This CDR3 region has 14 residues. Trimming took 4 bases from V and 1 from J, leaving 11 bases between them. Per the germline V gene, CDR1 is SGHRS and CDR2 is YFSETQ.

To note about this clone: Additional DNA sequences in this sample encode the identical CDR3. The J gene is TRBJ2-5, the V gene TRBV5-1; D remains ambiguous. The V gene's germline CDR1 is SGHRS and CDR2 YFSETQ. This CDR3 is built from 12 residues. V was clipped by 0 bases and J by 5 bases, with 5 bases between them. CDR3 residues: CASSLVGETQYF. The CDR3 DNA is TGCGCCAGCAGCTTGGTCGGGGAGACCCAGTACTTC.

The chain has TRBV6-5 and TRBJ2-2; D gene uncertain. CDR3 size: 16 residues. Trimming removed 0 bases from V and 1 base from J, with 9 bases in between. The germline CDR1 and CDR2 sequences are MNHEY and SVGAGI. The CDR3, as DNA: TGTGCCAGCAGTTACTCGAAGGCTGTGAACACCGGGGAGCTGTTTTTT. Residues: CASSYSKAVNTGELFF.

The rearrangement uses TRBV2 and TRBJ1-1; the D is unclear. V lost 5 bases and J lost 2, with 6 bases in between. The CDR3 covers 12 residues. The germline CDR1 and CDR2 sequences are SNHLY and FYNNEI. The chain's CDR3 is CASSRVNTEAFF. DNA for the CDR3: TGTGCCAGCAGTCGAGTTAACACTGAAGCTTTCTTT. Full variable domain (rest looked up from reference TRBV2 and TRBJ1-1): EPEVTQTPSHQVTQMGQEVILRCVPISNHLYFYWYRQILGQKVEFLVSFYNNEISEKSEIFDDQFSVERPDGSNFTLKIRSTKLEDSAMYFCASSRVNTEAFFGQGTRLTVV.

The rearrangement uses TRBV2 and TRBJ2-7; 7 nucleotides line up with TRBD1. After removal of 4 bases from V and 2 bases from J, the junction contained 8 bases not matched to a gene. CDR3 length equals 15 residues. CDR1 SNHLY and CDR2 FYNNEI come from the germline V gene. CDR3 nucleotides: TGTGCCAGCAGTGGGGGGACAGCCCACACCTACGAGCAGTACTTC. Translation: CASSGGTAHTYEQYF.

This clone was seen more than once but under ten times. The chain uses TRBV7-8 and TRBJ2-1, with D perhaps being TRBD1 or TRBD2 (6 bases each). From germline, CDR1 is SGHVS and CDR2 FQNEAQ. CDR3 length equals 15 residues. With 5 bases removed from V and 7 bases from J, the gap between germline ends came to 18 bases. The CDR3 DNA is TGTGCCAGCAGCCCCTCGAGGGGGGCTTTAAATGAGCAGTTCTTC. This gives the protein CASSPSRGALNEQFF.

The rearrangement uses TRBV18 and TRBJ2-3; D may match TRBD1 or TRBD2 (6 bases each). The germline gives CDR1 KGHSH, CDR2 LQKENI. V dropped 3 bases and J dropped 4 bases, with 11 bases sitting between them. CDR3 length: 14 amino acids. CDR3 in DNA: TGTGCCAGCTCACCTAGGGGGGCCGCAGATACGCAGTATTTT. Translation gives CASSPRGAADTQYF.

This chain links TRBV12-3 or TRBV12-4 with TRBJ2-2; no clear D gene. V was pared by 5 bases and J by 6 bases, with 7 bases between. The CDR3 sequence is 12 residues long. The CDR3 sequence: CASSKISGELFF. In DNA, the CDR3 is TGTGCCAGCAGTAAGATCTCCGGGGAGCTGTTTTTT.

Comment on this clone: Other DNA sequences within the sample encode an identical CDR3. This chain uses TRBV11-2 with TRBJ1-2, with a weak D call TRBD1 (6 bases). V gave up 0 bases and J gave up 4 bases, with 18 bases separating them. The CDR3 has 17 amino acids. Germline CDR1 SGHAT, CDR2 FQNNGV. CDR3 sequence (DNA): TGTGCCAGCAGCTTAGAGTTCGGGCGGGGGGCGGGCTATGGCTACACCTTC. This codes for CASSLEFGRGAGYGYTF.

CDR3 bases: TGTGCCAGCAGGCAATCTAGCGCCGCCGGGACCCAGTACTTC. It yields the protein CASRQSSAAGTQYF. The chain has TRBV3-1 (or the pseudogene TRBV3-2) and TRBJ2-5; TRBD2 is a possible D gene (6 bases). Between the trimmed V and J ends, which lost 6 bases and 7 bases, there was a span of 18 bases. In germline, CDR1 is LGHDT, CDR2 YNNKEL (reference sequence). The CDR3 has 14 residues.